These 11 T cell receptor beta chains came from one sample sequenced in a study of shared clonotypes between healthy human individuals (TCRdb year 2020). The library was prepared using the immunoSEQ multiplex PCR assay. The table was pulled from immuneACCESS by TCRdb, which kept in-frame rearrangements only. Such tables lose some clones; where checked, under half of the loss comes from unresolved V genes, and the rest has no known cause. For this sample there are 2 million to 2.5 million clones; approximately 94% appear just once. The ten largest account for approximately 0.37% of the sample. The source material was naive CD4+ T cells from PBMCs. The cell subset or site label of this sample denotes: CD45RA+ positively selected. These receptors were collected from a man younger than 30 in good health. Some clones in this sample may be carry-over from other donors' samples.

The chain carries TRBV7-9 and TRBJ1-3; possible D gene TRBD1, 5 bases. Germline V lookup: CDR1 SEHNR, CDR2 FQNEAQ (reference sequence). Between the trimmed V and J ends, which lost 2 bases and 0 bases, there was a span of 8 bases. CDR3 size: 15 residues. CDR3: CASSLQGTSGNTIYF. Written as DNA, the CDR3 is TGTGCCAGCAGCTTACAGGGCACCTCTGGAAACACCATATATTTT.

J is TRBJ1-2 and V is TRBV6-4; tentative D call: TRBD1 (6 bases). The CDR3 contains 15 residues. Trimming took 4 bases from V and 4 from J, leaving 16 bases between them. Germline CDR1 MRHNA, CDR2 SNTAGT. The CDR3 is CASSVGHMDIYGYTF. The CDR3 DNA is TGTGCCAGCAGTGTGGGACATATGGACATCTATGGCTACACCTTC.

This clone appeared once. The chain has TRBV7-9 and TRBJ2-1; D uncertain. The CDR3 totals 12 residues. CDR1 and CDR2 (germline): SEHNR, FQNEAQ (reference sequence). Trimming left V 5 bases short and J 7 bases short, with 9 bases between. CDR3 protein: CASSKQQNEQFF. As DNA, the CDR3 is TGTGCCAGCAGCAAGCAACAGAATGAGCAGTTCTTC.

This sequence joins TRBV7-3 and TRBJ2-1; D gene unclear. Per the germline V gene, CDR1 is SGHTA and CDR2 is FQGTGA. The CDR3 length is 16 residues. The V end was cut by 0 bases, the J end by 5 bases, with 14 bases between. CDR3 in amino acids: CASSLTRDPGNNEQFF. As DNA, the CDR3 is TGTGCCAGCAGCTTAACCAGAGACCCGGGTAACAATGAGCAGTTCTTC.

Comment on this clone: Other DNA sequences of this sample code for an identical CDR3. The J gene is TRBJ1-3, the V gene TRBV5-1; 8 bases are a match to TRBD1. Germline CDR1 is SGHRS and CDR2 is YFSETQ. V lost 0 bases, J lost 4 bases, and 3 bases stayed unmatched. CDR3 length: 15 amino acids. The CDR3, as DNA: TGCGCCAGCAGCTTGGGGACAGGGACCGGAAACACCATATATTTT. Amino acid sequence: CASSLGTGTGNTIYF.

The chain recombines TRBV18 with TRBJ2-1, with unresolved D. This CDR3 contains 12 residues. Looked up from germline, CDR1 is KGHSH and CDR2 is LQKENI. V lost 6 bases, J lost 8 bases, and 11 bases lay in between. CDR3 loop: CASSPTQDEQFF. The CDR3 DNA follows: TGTGCCAGCTCCCCGACTCAGGATGAGCAGTTCTTC.

This clone was recorded once. The chain is built from TRBV12-5 and TRBJ2-3, with a possible D match to TRBD1 (7 bases). Germline V gives CDR1 LGHNT, CDR2 FRNRAP. Trimming pared 2 bases from V and 5 bases from J, leaving 11 bases between. CDR3 length: 14 residues. DNA of the CDR3: TGTGCTAGTGGTTTGTCAGGGGGAGGAGATACGCAGTATTTT. Translation gives CASGLSGGGDTQYF.

This clone was seen a single time. The chain joins TRBV6-6 to TRBJ1-2, with D uncertain. In germline, CDR1 is MNHNY, CDR2 SVGAGI (reference sequence). This CDR3 is 15 amino acids long. Trimming stripped 0 bases from V and 1 base from J, with 9 bases between. In nucleotides, the CDR3 is TGTGCCAGCAGTTACTCACCTTCCCGTAACTATGGCTACACCTTC. This sequence encodes CASSYSPSRNYGYTF.

This chain uses TRBV27 with TRBJ2-7; D is possibly TRBD2 (6 bases). V was cut by 3 bases and J by 5 bases, with 20 bases left in between. This CDR3 comprises 16 residues. Germline lookup yields CDR1 MNHEY and CDR2 SMNVEV (reference sequence). Here the CDR3 reads CASSFSAGGPWNEQYF. CDR3 DNA: TGTGCCAGCAGTTTCTCTGCCGGGGGTCCCTGGAACGAGCAGTACTTC.

J is TRBJ2-3 and V is TRBV6-6; D remains unclear. The CDR3 runs to 12 residues. Germline V gives CDR1 MNHNY, CDR2 SVGAGI (reference sequence). Trimming took off 11 bases at V and 2 bases at J, with 11 bases between the two ends. DNA of the CDR3: TGTGCCTACGCGAAAAACACAGATACGCAGTATTTT. Its protein product is CAYAKNTDTQYF.

The chain combines TRBV4-1 with TRBJ2-7; 12 bases are a match to TRBD2. This CDR3 comprises 16 residues. The germline CDR1 and CDR2 sequences are MGHRA and YSYEKL. V gave up 0 bases and J gave up 4 bases; unmatched junction bases: 4. The CDR3 region is CASSQDMTSGRYEQYF. CDR3 DNA: TGCGCCAGCAGCCAAGATATGACTAGCGGGAGATACGAGCAGTACTTC.